The 19 T cell receptor beta chains below come from one sample, sequenced in a study of molecular identifiers for immune sequencing clone quantification. Using its own MiXCR run on the PCR reads, TCRdb lists one record per CDR3 protein. The data hold about 640,000 distinct CDR3 sequences, with about 20% observed a single time. The sample consisted of naive CD8+ T cells from blood, with Jurkat cell RNA spiked in. Described subset: FACS-sorted CD8+CD4-CCR7+CD45RA+ naive T cells. Receptors were obtained from a human donor in good health. Some libraries in this study had Jurkat cell RNA spiked in.

This clonotype was seen repeatedly, ten times or more. This chain uses TRBV19 with TRBJ2-5, with 8 bases that match TRBD2. CDR1 is LNHDA, CDR2 SQIVND, per germline (reference sequence). The V and J ends lost 0 bases and 4 bases, in that order; junction bases with no gene match: 4. The CDR3 sequence is 15 residues long. The CDR3 spells CASSIESGRGETQYF. Here the CDR3 DNA reads TGTGCCAGTAGTATAGAGAGCGGGAGAGGAGAGACCCAGTACTTC.

This clonotype was seen repeatedly, ten times or more. In DNA form, the CDR3 reads TGTGCCAGCAGCAAAGAGGATAAAGCAAATCAGCCCCAGCATTTT. Its translation: CASSKEDKANQPQHF. This chain connects TRBV21-1 to TRBJ1-5. TRBV21-1 constitutes a pseudogene. The CDR3 length is 15 residues.

At least ten counts were recorded for this clonotype. The CDR3 coding sequence is TGCGCCAGCAGCCAGTTATCAGATACGCAGTATTTT. This codes for CASSQLSDTQYF. The chain uses TRBV4-1 and TRBJ2-3; D call uncertain. The V end lost 3 bases, the J end lost 4 bases, and 5 bases lay between the germline ends. The CDR3 extends over 12 amino acids. CDR1 MGHRA and CDR2 YSYEKL come from the germline V gene.

This clonotype has only a few counts. V and J are TRBV3-1 and TRBJ2-7, with D uncertain. The CDR3 sequence is 17 residues long. V dropped 4 bases and J dropped 4 bases, with 23 bases sitting between them. CDR1 and CDR2 (germline): LGHDT, YNNKEL (reference sequence). The CDR3 sequence: CASSLVSKRRVWYEQYF. The CDR3, as DNA: TGTGCCAGCAGCCTTGTATCAAAACGGAGAGTTTGGTACGAGCAGTACTTC.

This clonotype was counted ten times or more. This sequence joins TRBV7-6 and TRBJ1-1; weak D call: TRBD1 (5 bases). Per the germline V gene, CDR1 is SGHVS and CDR2 is FNYEAQ. This CDR3 has 16 residues. The germline V and J ends were trimmed by 5 bases and 1 base, with 17 bases remaining between them. The CDR3 protein is CASSPMGRGPNTEAFF. Written as DNA, the CDR3 is TGTGCCAGCAGCCCGATGGGTAGGGGCCCGAACACTGAAGCTTTCTTT.

This clonotype has more than one count but fewer than ten. J is TRBJ2-1 and V is TRBV21-1; no DNA check was done on the table's D call, TRBD2. TRBV21-1 is a recognized pseudogene. There are 12 residues in the CDR3. The CDR3 coding sequence is TGTGCCAGCTATACGGGAGTCTTCAAACAGTTCTTC. This sequence encodes CASYTGVFKQFF.

This clonotype was counted only a few times. J is TRBJ2-5 and V is TRBV19, with a weak D call TRBD2 (6 bases). Germline CDR1 is LNHDA and CDR2 is SQIVND (reference sequence). Between the trimmed V and J ends, which lost 5 bases and 0 bases, there was a span of 13 bases. The CDR3 runs to 15 residues. DNA of the CDR3: TGTGCCAGTAGTGTTACAGGAGGGGACCAAGAGACCCAGTACTTC. Translating it yields CASSVTGGDQETQYF.

This clonotype occurred many times. The chain recombines TRBV28 with TRBJ2-3; no clear D gene. CDR3 length equals 11 residues. CDR1 MDHEN and CDR2 SYDVKM come from the germline V gene. V was pared by 8 bases and J by 3 bases, with 6 bases between. The CDR3 loop reads CASQVTDTQYF. The CDR3 nucleotides are TGTGCCAGCCAAGTGACAGATACGCAGTATTTT.

This clonotype was detected many times. The J gene is TRBJ2-3, the V gene TRBV4-3; either TRBD1 or TRBD2 may supply D (5 bases each). CDR3 length: 14 amino acids. V lost 3 bases, J lost 4 bases, and 11 bases lay in between. In germline, CDR1 is LGHNA, CDR2 YSLEER. CDR3 region: CASSHFQGADTQYF. The CDR3 DNA is TGCGCCAGCAGCCATTTCCAGGGAGCAGATACGCAGTATTTT.

The rearrangement links TRBV7-9 to TRBJ1-2; no reliable D call. The germline gives CDR1 SEHNR, CDR2 FQNEAQ (reference sequence). This CDR3 comprises 14 residues. The ends were cut back, 1 base at V and 3 bases at J, with 9 bases in the middle. This CDR3 is CASSLESTHYGYTF. The DNA of the CDR3 is TGTGCCAGCAGCTTAGAGTCAACTCACTATGGCTACACCTTC.

The rearrangement joins TRBV7-6 to TRBJ2-2, with 11 bases identical to TRBD2. V was pared by 2 bases and J by 1 base, with 3 bases of the junction left unmatched. This CDR3 has 17 amino acids. Germline V CDR1 and CDR2: SGHVS, FNYEAQ. The CDR3 bases are TGTGCCAGCAGCTTACTAGCGGGGGGCCAGAACACCGGGGAGCTGTTTTTT. Amino acids: CASSLLAGGQNTGELFF.

This clonotype was recorded many times. The rearrangement joins TRBV6-2 or TRBV6-3 to TRBJ1-1, with D possibly being TRBD1 (5 bases). Germline assignment: CDR1 MNHEY and CDR2 SVGEGT. The CDR3 has 14 amino acids. V shed 8 bases and J shed 5 bases, with 18 bases lying between them. The CDR3 DNA reads as TGTGCCAGCGGCATCGCAGGGCCGGGGACTGAAGCTTTCTTT. This sequence encodes CASGIAGPGTEAFF.

This clonotype has ten or more counts. The rearrangement links TRBV29-1 to TRBJ1-1; TRBD1 agrees at 8 bases. CDR1 is SQVTM and CDR2 is ANQGSEA in the germline V gene. The CDR3 extends over 13 amino acids. Trimming took 7 bases from V and 8 from J; bases not matched to a gene: 12. The CDR3 spells CSAVGQEGVEAFF. The CDR3 coding sequence is TGCAGCGCCGTGGGACAGGAGGGGGTCGAAGCTTTCTTT.

Concerning this clonotype: A clone one base away is much larger, so this may be a read error. V is TRBV20-1 and J is TRBJ2-1; 10 positions match TRBD2. This CDR3 is 15 amino acids long. From germline, CDR1 is DFQATT and CDR2 SNEGSKA (reference sequence). The CDR3 reads CSASSSSGSLNGQFF. Here the CDR3 DNA reads TGCAGTGCTAGTAGTTCTAGCGGGAGTCTCAATGGGCAGTTCTTC.

This clonotype was recorded many times. The rearrangement links TRBV7-8 to TRBJ2-1; D unclear. This CDR3 comprises 13 residues. The V gene's germline CDR1 is SGHVS and CDR2 FQNEAQ. Deletions cut 1 base from V and 12 bases from J, with 13 bases between. The CDR3 region is CASSLGLGLGQFF. The CDR3 region has the DNA TGTGCCAGCAGCTTAGGACTCGGCCTTGGGCAGTTCTTC.

Turning to this clonotype: An end of the junction differs from the germline gene, which may be a read error. The genes are TRBV27 and TRBJ2-7; a possible D gene is TRBD2 (6 bases). Germline V lookup: CDR1 MNHEY, CDR2 SMNVEV (reference sequence). The CDR3 sequence is 16 residues long. The DNA for the CDR3 is TGTGCCAGCAGTCCCCGTGGAGGGTGGGCCTCCTACGAGCGGTACTTC. Protein: CASSPRGGWASYERYF.

Remarks on this clonotype: A much larger clone sits a single nucleotide away, making a read error possible. CDR3 sequence reads: CASMAPNQETRYF. CDR3 coding DNA: TGTGCCAGCATGGCGCCGAACCAAGAGACCCGGTACTTC. The chain couples TRBV28 to TRBJ2-5; D ambiguous. CDR1 is MDHEN and CDR2 is SYDVKM in the germline V gene. This CDR3 has 13 residues.

Note on this clonotype: A much more abundant neighbour one base away suggests this may be a read error. The chain couples TRBV28 to TRBJ2-1; TRBD1 agrees at 9 bases. The CDR3 is 15 amino acids. Germline V CDR1 and CDR2: MDHEN, SYDVKM. CDR3 in amino acids: CASRTRTGVGNEQLF. The CDR3 bases are TGTGCCAGCAGGACCCGGACAGGGGTGGGCAATGAGCAGCTCTTC.

In the case of this clonotype: With a much larger clone just one base away, this may be a read error. The chain carries TRBV6-5 and TRBJ2-2, with 7 bases fitting TRBD2. This CDR3 is 13 amino acids long. Germline V CDR1 and CDR2: MNHEY, SVGAGI. With 8 bases clipped from V and 6 bases from J, the junction kept 6 bases outside the gene matches. The CDR3 loop is CASCPGGSGELFF. CDR3 sequence (DNA): TGTGCCAGCTGCCCCGGGGGGTCCGGGGAGCTGTTTTTT.